This T cell receptor beta chain was captured in a study of cytomegalovirus exposure and HLA in healthy donors. This clone was observed a handful of times. Trimming took off 1 base at V and 4 bases at J, with 9 bases between the two ends. Germline CDR1 SGHTA, CDR2 FQGTGA. This CDR3 region has 14 residues. Researchers ran the PCR with 60 Vbeta and 13 Jbeta primers. Sequencing used immunoSEQ multiplex PCR; TCRdb keeps in-frame clones, though not all of them. The table shows 150,000 to 200,000 clones, with over 65% occurring only once. The TCR originated in a man aged 40-49 years in good health and CMV-seropositive. Source material: PBMCs. The V and J genes are TRBV7-3 and TRBJ2-3; TRBD2 might be the D (5 bases). The CDR3 region has the DNA TGTGCCAGCAGCTTAATGCGGGCCCCAGATACGCAGTATTTT. It is translated as CASSLMRAPDTQYF.